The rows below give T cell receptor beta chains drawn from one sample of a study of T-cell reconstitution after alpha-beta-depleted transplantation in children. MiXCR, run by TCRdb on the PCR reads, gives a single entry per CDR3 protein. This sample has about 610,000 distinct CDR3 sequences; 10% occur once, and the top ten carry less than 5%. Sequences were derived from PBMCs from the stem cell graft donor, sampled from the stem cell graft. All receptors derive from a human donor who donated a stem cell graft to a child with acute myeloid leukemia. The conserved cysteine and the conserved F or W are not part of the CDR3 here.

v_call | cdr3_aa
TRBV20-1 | SARDPKAVSGNTIY
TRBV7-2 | ASSLKREKRNEQF
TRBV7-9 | ASSYRTSGIPPYEQY
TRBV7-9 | ASSSGSGKNNEQF
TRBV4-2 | ASSQDITGGRAGELF
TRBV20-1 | SARETLDQPQH
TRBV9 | ASSAHDEQF
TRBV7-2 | ASSPGIRYNEQF
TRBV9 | ASSGLQGATEAF
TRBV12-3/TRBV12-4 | ASSQRQETQY
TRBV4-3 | ASSHPGTSGDPYNEQF
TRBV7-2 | ASSVTPLEGDTQY
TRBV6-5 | ASSYSRLAGLYNEQF
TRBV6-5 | ASSYSRTNYEQY
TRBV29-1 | SVARTGANVLT
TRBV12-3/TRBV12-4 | ASSLRGGTSGNEQF
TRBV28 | ASFSTSSYGYT
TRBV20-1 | SAREGGVSGRAEYDEQF
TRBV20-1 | SASPGLAGNW
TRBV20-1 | SARPGGTGRKETQY
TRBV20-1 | SVRRAGVSDTQY
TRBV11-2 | ASSSGETNRARGAQY
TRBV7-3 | ASTNSESSYNEQF
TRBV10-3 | AISGTSASDTQY
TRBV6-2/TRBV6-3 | ASTRLTPVGGSGNEQF
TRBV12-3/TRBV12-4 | ASSLGALN
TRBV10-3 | AISESQMGSGNTEAF
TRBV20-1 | SARDGGGAHYGYT
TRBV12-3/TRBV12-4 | ASSPPGQGLNNEQF
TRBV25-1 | ASSTGTVREQY
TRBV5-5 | ASLLADYTEAF
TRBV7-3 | ASSSSGTGRTF
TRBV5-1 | ASSPLAETYNEQF
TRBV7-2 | ASSLTSREIYEQY
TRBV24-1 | ATSDRQGFTDTQY
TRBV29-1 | SVALTGDTNEQF
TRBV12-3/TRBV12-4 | ASSKTGAFEKLF
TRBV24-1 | ATSDSGTSGRYNEQF
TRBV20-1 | SVRRGSGPNIQY
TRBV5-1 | ASSPQGTKRETQY
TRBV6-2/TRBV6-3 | ASSPMGGSYNEQF
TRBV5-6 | ASSSQDAQY
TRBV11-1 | VSSLNTEAF
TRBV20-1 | SARDPGTGYDQPQH
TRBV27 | ASSRPGMSYEQY
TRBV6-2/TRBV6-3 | ASSYARYSSKNIQY
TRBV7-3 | ASSLARPDTQY
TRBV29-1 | SVFRSAGWTEAF
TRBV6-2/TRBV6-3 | ASSYPGLIY
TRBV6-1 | ASTLDGTVGTQY
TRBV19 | ASSIQNEQF
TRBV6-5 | ASSSWDRSEEQF